This T cell receptor beta chain is from a study of T-cell memory formation after mild COVID-19. Germline-derived CDR1 and CDR2 are MNHEY and SVGAGI. CDR3 length: 13 residues. Deletions cut 5 bases from V and 1 base from J, with 8 bases between. TCRdb re-called the 5' RACE reads through MiXCR, storing one row per CDR3 protein. The sample lists roughly 400,000 distinct CDR3 sequences, roughly 18% occurring once. A few counts support this clonotype. The source material was PBMCs or a T cell subset sorted from them (not recorded which). The TCR was taken from a man aged 18 to 30 who had mild COVID-19 (a few samples of this study predate the infection). Cell type and time point are not known. The chain uses TRBV6-5 and TRBJ1-1; no clear D gene. CDR3 protein: CASSTLPNTEAFF. The CDR3 nucleotides read TGTGCCAGCAGTACATTACCGAACACTGAAGCTTTCTTT.